This entry lists 26 T cell receptor beta chains sequenced from one sample in a study of cytomegalovirus exposure and HLA in healthy donors. Primers included in the PCR were 60 Vbeta and 13 Jbeta primers. This table comes from immunoSEQ multiplex PCR, and its TCRdb copy is limited to in-frame clones, with some not included. Here the sample spans 95,000 to 100,000 clones, around 85% being singletons. Sequenced sample: PBMCs. These receptors came from a man younger than 45 in good health and CMV-seronegative.

The chain couples TRBV5-1 to TRBJ2-2; TRBD1 might be the D (6 bases). Trimming removed 5 bases from V and 7 bases from J, with 12 bases in between. The germline V gene has CDR1 SGHRS and CDR2 YFSETQ. This CDR3 spans 13 amino acids. The CDR3 nucleotides read TGCGCCAGCAGGGCAGGGGATAACGGGGAGCTGTTTTTT. Translated, it gives CASRAGDNGELFF.

The gene calls are TRBV9 and TRBJ1-3; no definite D call. Germline V gives CDR1 SGDLS, CDR2 YYNGEE. The V and J ends lost 5 bases and 3 bases respectively, with 9 bases between them. The CDR3 loop spans 13 amino acids. The CDR3 bases are TGTGCCAGCAGGCCGGTCGGTGGAAACACCATATATTTT. It encodes CASRPVGGNTIYF.

The rearrangement links TRBV6-1 to TRBJ2-7, with D hard to call. V was pared by 4 bases and J by 2 bases, with 6 bases between. Germline V gene data show CDR1 as MNHNS and CDR2 as SASEGT. The CDR3 is 12 residues long. The CDR3 region is CASSASPYEQYF. The CDR3 DNA follows: TGTGCCAGCAGTGCCTCCCCCTACGAGCAGTACTTC.

The chain recombines TRBV11-3 with TRBJ2-1, with D unclear. This CDR3 has 18 amino acids. In germline, CDR1 is SGHNT, CDR2 YENEEA. Trimming shortened V by 2 bases and J by 0 bases, and 17 bases separated the two germline ends. The CDR3 DNA is TGTGCCAGCAGCTTAAATTTACTGGGCAAGAGCTCCTACAATGAGCAGTTCTTC. Translated, it gives CASSLNLLGKSSYNEQFF.

This chain connects TRBV2 to TRBJ2-7; 7 bases are shared with TRBD1. V lost 3 bases to trimming and J lost 6 bases; unmatched junction nucleotides: 8. The CDR3 is made up of 14 amino acids. Germline V gene sequence: CDR1 SNHLY, CDR2 FYNNEI. In nucleotides, the CDR3 is TGTGCCAGCAGTGATCAGGGGGTCCTGGGCGAGCAGTACTTC. Translating it yields CASSDQGVLGEQYF.

The chain carries TRBV6-1 and TRBJ2-5; possibly TRBD2 for D (6 bases). CDR1 is MNHNS and CDR2 is SASEGT in the germline V gene. This CDR3 spans 14 amino acids. V lost 1 base to trimming and J lost 5 bases, with 11 bases between them. This CDR3 is CASSEGLSGETQYF. The CDR3 nucleotides read TGTGCCAGCAGTGAAGGACTGAGCGGGGAGACCCAGTACTTC.

This chain connects TRBV29-1 to TRBJ2-7, with 7 bases fitting TRBD1. Trimming at V came to 7 bases and at J to 6 bases, leaving 6 bases not matched to a gene. The germline V gene encodes CDR1 SQVTM and CDR2 ANQGSEA. CDR3 size: 11 residues. CDR3: CSGMTGREQYF. CDR3 in DNA: TGCAGCGGCATGACAGGGCGCGAGCAGTACTTC.

The chain carries TRBV30 and TRBJ1-2; 7 bases match TRBD1. CDR1 and CDR2 (germline): GTSNPN, SVGIG (reference sequence). Germline trimming cut 0 bases from V and 7 bases from J; bases unmatched to any gene: 14. This CDR3 contains 16 residues. The CDR3 here is CAWSVRAFTGEGGYTF. CDR3 nucleotide sequence: TGTGCCTGGAGTGTAAGGGCCTTTACAGGGGAAGGTGGCTACACCTTC.

The chain employs TRBV28 and TRBJ2-7, with 10 bases fitting TRBD1. J lost 3 bases, V lost 3 bases, and 11 bases had no gene match. Germline lookup yields CDR1 MDHEN and CDR2 SYDVKM. The CDR3 totals 17 residues. CDR3 region: CASSFRQGALFGYEQYF. CDR3 nucleotide sequence: TGTGCCAGCAGTTTTAGACAGGGGGCGTTATTTGGCTACGAGCAGTACTTC.

V usage is TRBV7-9 and J usage is TRBJ2-1, with a weak D call TRBD1 (5 bases). With 5 bases removed from V and 5 bases from J, the gap between germline ends came to 16 bases. Germline V CDR1 and CDR2: SEHNR, FQNEAQ (reference sequence). The CDR3 is 15 residues long. The CDR3 nucleotides read TGTGCCAGCAGCGCCCCCGGCACAGGAGACAATGAGCAGTTCTTC. It encodes CASSAPGTGDNEQFF.

The genes are TRBV11-3 and TRBJ1-4, with unresolved D. CDR1 is SGHNT, CDR2 YENEEA, per germline. The CDR3 is made up of 11 amino acids. V lost 7 bases and J 7 bases, leaving 7 bases between the germline ends. The CDR3 reads CASTRVEKLFF. CDR3 nucleotide sequence: TGTGCCAGCACTCGGGTTGAAAAACTGTTTTTT.

Ten or more counts support this clone. The chain recombines TRBV13 with TRBJ2-1; 13 bases are a match to TRBD2. The ends lost 2 bases at V and 4 bases at J; junction bases unmatched: 14. Germline CDR1 and CDR2: PRHDT and FYEKMQ (reference sequence). This CDR3 has 20 residues. This CDR3 reads CASSLNRGRTSGRGYNEQFF. DNA for the CDR3: TGTGCCAGCAGCTTAAACAGGGGGCGCACTAGCGGGAGGGGGTACAATGAGCAGTTCTTC.

The chain employs TRBV27 and TRBJ2-1; D gene ambiguous. Germline lookup yields CDR1 MNHEY and CDR2 SMNVEV (reference sequence). Between the trimmed V and J ends, which lost 2 bases and 0 bases, there was a span of 8 bases. The CDR3 is 15 residues long. This CDR3 reads CASSLVPSSYNEQFF. The CDR3 DNA reads as TGTGCCAGCAGTTTAGTGCCGAGCTCCTACAATGAGCAGTTCTTC.

The chain links TRBV7-9 to TRBJ1-5, with a weak D call TRBD1 (5 bases). The CDR3 consists of 13 residues. Trimming removed 1 base from V and 7 bases from J, with 8 bases in between. The germline gives CDR1 SEHNR, CDR2 FQNEAQ (reference sequence). This CDR3 reads CASSLDGGQPQHF. The DNA for the CDR3 is TGTGCCAGCAGCTTAGACGGGGGACAGCCCCAGCATTTT.

The chain is built from TRBV6-5 and TRBJ2-7; weak D call: TRBD1 (6 bases). CDR1 and CDR2 from the germline V gene are MNHEY and SVGAGI. Trimming left V 2 bases short and J 2 bases short, with 16 bases between. The CDR3 consists of 16 residues. The CDR3 DNA reads as TGTGCCAGCAGTTACACCACAGGGACCCTAACCTACGAGCAGTACTTC. This codes for CASSYTTGTLTYEQYF.

The chain links TRBV19 to TRBJ2-7; 7 bases agree with TRBD1. This CDR3 spans 14 amino acids. Germline-derived CDR1 and CDR2 are LNHDA and SQIVND (reference sequence). After removal of 3 bases from V and 3 bases from J, the junction contained 5 bases not matched to a gene. The CDR3 DNA is TGTGCCAGTAGTATCGCACAGGGGAACTACGAGCAGTACTTC. It translates to CASSIAQGNYEQYF.

The chain links TRBV15 to TRBJ2-3, with 10 bases that match TRBD2. Germline V gives CDR1 LNHNV, CDR2 YYDKDF (reference sequence). This CDR3 has 17 amino acids. Trimming took 3 bases from V and 4 from J; bases not matched to a gene: 10. CDR3 region: CATSSRKITSGADTQYF. Here the CDR3 DNA reads TGTGCCACCAGCAGCCGTAAGATAACTAGCGGGGCAGATACGCAGTATTTT.

The sample holds a few counts of this clone. The chain uses TRBV6-1 and TRBJ2-6; 7 positions match TRBD1. The germline gives CDR1 MNHNS, CDR2 SASEGT. V dropped 6 bases and J dropped 12; count of bases not matched to a gene: 11. The CDR3 totals 14 residues. The DNA for the CDR3 is TGTGCCAGCAGGCCGCCGGGACAGTCCTTCGTCCTGACTTTC. Encoded protein: CASRPPGQSFVLTF.

The chain combines TRBV6-1 with TRBJ2-3; D is unclear. The V end was cut by 7 bases, the J end by 3 bases, with 11 bases between. The germline gives CDR1 MNHNS, CDR2 SASEGT. CDR3 size: 13 residues. The CDR3 is CASIRTGTDTQYF. The CDR3 bases are TGTGCCAGCATTCGTACTGGTACAGATACGCAGTATTTT.

This chain links TRBV28 with TRBJ1-2, with 8 bases that match TRBD1. The germline V gene has CDR1 MDHEN and CDR2 SYDVKM. The CDR3 runs 15 residues. With V trimmed by 2 bases and J by 6 bases, 8 bases remained unmatched. The CDR3, as DNA: TGTGCCAGCAGTTTAGTGTCCACAGGGGGGGATGGCTACACCTTC. This sequence encodes CASSLVSTGGDGYTF.

This clone showed up just once. The genes are TRBV7-9 and TRBJ2-7; 8 bases match TRBD2. The CDR3 runs 15 residues. V was clipped by 2 bases and J by 2 bases; unmatched bases: 5. CDR1 is SEHNR and CDR2 is FQNEAQ in the germline V gene (reference sequence). CDR3 residues: CASSLTSGGPYEQYF. In DNA form, the CDR3 reads TGTGCCAGCAGCTTAACTAGCGGTGGTCCCTACGAGCAGTACTTC.

The chain carries TRBV5-1 and TRBJ2-7; D is possibly TRBD1 (6 bases). CDR1 is SGHRS, CDR2 YFSETQ, per germline. The CDR3 consists of 13 residues. V was pared by 4 bases and J by 4 bases, with 12 bases between. The DNA for the CDR3 is TGCGCCAGCAGCCCCCCGACAGGTTACGAGCAGTACTTC. The encoded protein is CASSPPTGYEQYF.

V and J are TRBV30 and TRBJ1-3, with no clear D. Trimming shortened V by 5 bases and J by 4 bases, and 9 bases separated the two germline ends. The CDR3 covers 12 residues. Germline assignment: CDR1 GTSNPN and CDR2 SVGIG (reference sequence). CDR3 region: CAWSNWGNTIYF. CDR3 DNA: TGTGCCTGGTCTAACTGGGGAAACACCATATATTTT.

This chain connects TRBV5-1 to TRBJ2-5, with D possibly TRBD1 on 5 matching bases. This CDR3 is built from 16 residues. Germline CDR1 SGHRS, CDR2 YFSETQ. Trimming took off 0 bases at V and 2 bases at J, with 14 bases between the two ends. CDR3 protein: CASSLAFDSPQETQYF. CDR3 nucleotides: TGCGCCAGCAGCTTGGCGTTTGACAGCCCACAAGAGACCCAGTACTTC.

J is TRBJ1-2 and V is TRBV9; D gene uncertain. The germline CDR1 and CDR2 sequences are SGDLS and YYNGEE. The CDR3 has 13 amino acids. V lost 1 base, J lost 3 bases, and 7 bases lay in between. The CDR3, as DNA: TGTGCCAGCAGCGTAATGGTAGACTATGGCTACACCTTC. Amino acid sequence: CASSVMVDYGYTF.

The count of this clone is one. This chain connects TRBV14 to TRBJ2-3; 12 bases fit TRBD2. Per germline, CDR1 SGHDN and CDR2 FVKESK. This CDR3 region has 15 residues. Losses at the gene ends were 4 bases for V and 4 bases for J; bases not matched to a gene: 3. Written as DNA, the CDR3 is TGTGCCAGCAGCCCGACTAGCGGGAGCCCAGATACGCAGTATTTT. Translation: CASSPTSGSPDTQYF.